This T cell receptor (beta chain) is from a study of blood T cell repertoires in COVID-19. On the study more broadly: COVID-19 samples collected from the United States, Italy and Spain covered acute and convalescent phases. T cells, B-cell-depleted T cells, or PBMCs provided the cDNA or gDNA that served as material.

V was clipped by 3 bases and J by 5 bases, with 10 bases between them. CDR1 is LNHDA, CDR2 SQIVND, per germline (reference sequence). The CDR3 contains 13 residues. This clone was recorded a few times. How the authors handled the data: Amplification of reference gene primers provided the estimated nucleated cell counts. Assay used: immunoSEQ multiplex PCR; TCRdb lists only in-frame clones, some missing. V and J calls and clone size are copied from that table; D and trimming were computed from the DNA. The sample consists of over 120,000 clones, 75% to 85% of them appearing once. The sequencing sample was made of peripheral blood. The receptor was derived from a woman older than 75 with active or convalescent COVID-19. The gene calls are TRBV19 and TRBJ2-5; D is perhaps TRBD2 (6 bases). CDR3 residues: CASSMVGGETQYF. As DNA, the CDR3 is TGTGCCAGTAGTATGGTCGGGGGTGAGACCCAGTACTTC.